The clone carrying this TCR beta chain was counted between two and nine times. Its antigen is as yet unknown. Assay: immunoSEQ multiplex PCR; the TCRdb copy retains only in-frame clones and omits some. This repertoire shows about 22,000 clones, around 64% found once; its top ten account for around 15%. This entry is derived from a study of pediatric ulcerative colitis. Study results and limitations: Ulcerative colitis patients shared more blood-rectal clones than controls. All ulcerative colitis patients, but no controls, carried two rectal clonotypes. Acute severe colitis showed lower rectal diversity from clonal expansions. Rectal pinch biopsies may include blood-derived T cells.

Rectal tissue came from one to two pinch biopsies taken at colonoscopy. The sample comprised gut tissue. The origin of this receptor is a boy aged 5-17 years with severe ulcerative colitis.

This chain's CDR3 is CASSSVGVLEAFF. CDR3 DNA: TGCGCCAGCAGCTCCGTCGGAGTATTGGAAGCTTTCTTT. The rearrangement joins TRBV5-1 to TRBJ1-1; D gene unclear. This CDR3 is 13 amino acids long. Trimming removed 3 bases at V and 8 bases at J, with 14 bases between. From germline, CDR1 is SGHRS and CDR2 YFSETQ.